This TCR beta chain was identified in a study of T cell responses to AZD1222 COVID-19 vaccine. Sequencing used immunoSEQ multiplex PCR; TCRdb keeps in-frame clones, though not all of them. The sample has roughly 150,000 clones; under 95% are singletons. Findings and caveats of the study: Clonal diversity was possibly underestimated, and the donors were mostly white British, with more females. Reports indicate that nearly half of spike-specific TCRs are directed at unmutated variant regions.

Of note for this clone: What it binds is not known.

Germline V lookup: CDR1 MNHNY, CDR2 SVGAGI (reference sequence). The CDR3 extends over 14 amino acids. The ends were cut back, 6 bases at V and 0 bases at J, with 9 bases in the middle. The sequencing here drew on peripheral blood, taken on day 0 of AZD1222 vaccination. The source is an adult in good health. V is TRBV6-6 and J is TRBJ1-3; D unresolved. The CDR3 bases are TGTGCCAGCAGCCTAATACCCTCTGGAAACACCATATATTTT. Amino acids: CASSLIPSGNTIYF.